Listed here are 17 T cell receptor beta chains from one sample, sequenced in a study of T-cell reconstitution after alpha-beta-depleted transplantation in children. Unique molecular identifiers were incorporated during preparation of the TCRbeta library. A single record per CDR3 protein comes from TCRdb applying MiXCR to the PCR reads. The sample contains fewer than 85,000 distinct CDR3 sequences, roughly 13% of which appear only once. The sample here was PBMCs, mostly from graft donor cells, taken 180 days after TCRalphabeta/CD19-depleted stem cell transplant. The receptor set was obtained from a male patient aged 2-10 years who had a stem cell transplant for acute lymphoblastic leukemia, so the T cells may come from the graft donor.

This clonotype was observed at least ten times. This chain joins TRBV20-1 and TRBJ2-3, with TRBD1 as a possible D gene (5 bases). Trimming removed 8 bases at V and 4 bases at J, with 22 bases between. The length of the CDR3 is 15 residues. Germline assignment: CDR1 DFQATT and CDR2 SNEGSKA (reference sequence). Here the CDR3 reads CSSTYRSTLADTQYF. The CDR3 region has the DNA TGCAGTTCTACCTACAGGAGCACCCTCGCAGATACGCAGTATTTT.

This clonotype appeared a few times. The CDR3 DNA follows: TGTGCCATCCGGAAAGGGTCCTCCTACGAGCAGTACTTC. It codes for CAIRKGSSYEQYF. V usage is TRBV28 and J usage is TRBJ2-7; D remains ambiguous. This CDR3 spans 13 amino acids. Per germline, CDR1 MDHEN and CDR2 SYDVKM. The germline V and J ends were trimmed by 10 bases and 0 bases, with 13 bases remaining between them. The variable domain in full, completed from reference TRBV28 and TRBJ2-7, reads DVKVTQSSRYLVKRTGEKVFLECVQDMDHENMFWYRQDPGLGLRLIYFSYDVKMKEKGDIPEGYSVSREKKERFSLILESASTNQTSMYLCAIRKGSSYEQYFGPGTRLTVT.

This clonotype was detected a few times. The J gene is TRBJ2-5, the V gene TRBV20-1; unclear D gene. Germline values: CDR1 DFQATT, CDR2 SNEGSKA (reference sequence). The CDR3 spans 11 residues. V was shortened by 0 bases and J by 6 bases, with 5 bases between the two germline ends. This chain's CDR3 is CSAREGQTQYF. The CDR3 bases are TGCAGTGCTAGAGAGGGTCAGACCCAGTACTTC.

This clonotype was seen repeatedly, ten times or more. The CDR3 loop is CASSLDVIEHYGYTF. The CDR3 bases are TGTGCCAGCAGCTTAGACGTTATTGAGCACTATGGCTACACCTTC. The rearrangement joins TRBV7-2 to TRBJ1-2; D unresolved. V was shortened by 1 base and J by 3 bases, with 12 bases between the two germline ends. The CDR3 sequence is 15 residues long. Germline V gene sequence: CDR1 SGHTA, CDR2 FQGNSA. Full variable domain (rest looked up from reference TRBV7-2 and TRBJ1-2): GAGVSQSPSNKVTEKGKDVELRCDPISGHTALYWYRQSLGQGLEFLIYFQGNSAPDKSGLPSDRFSAERTGGSVSTLTIQRTQQEDSAVYLCASSLDVIEHYGYTFGSGTRLTVV.

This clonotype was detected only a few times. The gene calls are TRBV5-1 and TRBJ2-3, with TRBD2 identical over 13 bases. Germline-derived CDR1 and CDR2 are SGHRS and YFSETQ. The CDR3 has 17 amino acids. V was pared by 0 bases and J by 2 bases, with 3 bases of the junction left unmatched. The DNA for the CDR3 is TGCGCCAGCAGCTTGGCACTAGCGGGGGGGCTCACAGATACGCAGTATTTT. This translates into CASSLALAGGLTDTQYF. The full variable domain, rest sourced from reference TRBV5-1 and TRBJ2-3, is KAGVTQTPRYLIKTRGQQVTLSCSPISGHRSVSWYQQTPGQGLQFLFEYFSETQRNKGNFPGRFSGRQFSNSRSEMNVSTLELGDSALYLCASSLALAGGLTDTQYFGPGTRLTVL.

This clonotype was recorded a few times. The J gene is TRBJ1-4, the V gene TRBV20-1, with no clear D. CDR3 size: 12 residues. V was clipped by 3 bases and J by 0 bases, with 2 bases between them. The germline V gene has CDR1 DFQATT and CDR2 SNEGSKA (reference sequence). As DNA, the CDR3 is TGCAGTGCTAGTTCAACTAATGAAAAACTGTTTTTT. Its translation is CSASSTNEKLFF.

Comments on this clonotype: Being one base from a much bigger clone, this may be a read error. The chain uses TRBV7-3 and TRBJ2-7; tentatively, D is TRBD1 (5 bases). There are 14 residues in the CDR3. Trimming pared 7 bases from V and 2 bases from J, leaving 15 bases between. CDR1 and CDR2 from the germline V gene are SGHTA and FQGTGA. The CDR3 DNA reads TGTGCCAGCAACCGAGACAGTTCAACCTACGAGCAGTACTTC. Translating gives CASNRDSSTYEQYF. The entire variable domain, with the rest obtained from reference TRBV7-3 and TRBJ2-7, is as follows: GAGVSQTPSNKVTEKGKYVELRCDPISGHTALYWYRQSLGQGPEFLIYFQGTGAADDSGLPNDRFFAVRPEGSVSTLKIQRTERGDSAVYLCASNRDSSTYEQYFGPGTRLTVT.

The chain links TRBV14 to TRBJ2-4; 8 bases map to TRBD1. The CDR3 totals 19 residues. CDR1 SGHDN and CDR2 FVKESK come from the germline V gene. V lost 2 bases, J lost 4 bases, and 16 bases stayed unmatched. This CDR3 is CASSQNSVLTGVTKNIQYF. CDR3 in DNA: TGTGCCAGCAGCCAAAACTCCGTTTTGACAGGGGTAACGAAAAACATTCAGTACTTC. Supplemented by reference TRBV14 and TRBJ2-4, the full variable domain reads EAGVTQFPSHSVIEKGQTVTLRCDPISGHDNLYWYRRVMGKEIKFLLHFVKESKQDESGMPNNRFLAERTGGTYSTLKVQPAELEDSGVYFCASSQNSVLTGVTKNIQYFGAGTRLSVL.

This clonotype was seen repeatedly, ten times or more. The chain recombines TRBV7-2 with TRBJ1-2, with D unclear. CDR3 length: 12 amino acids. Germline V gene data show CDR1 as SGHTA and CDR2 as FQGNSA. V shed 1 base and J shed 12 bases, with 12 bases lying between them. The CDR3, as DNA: TGTGCCAGCAGCTTAGGAGGGCGGGTGGACACCTTC. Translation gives CASSLGGRVDTF. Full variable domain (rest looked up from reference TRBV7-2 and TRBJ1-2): GAGVSQSPSNKVTEKGKDVELRCDPISGHTALYWYRQSLGQGLEFLIYFQGNSAPDKSGLPSDRFSAERTGGSVSTLTIQRTQQEDSAVYLCASSLGGRVDTFGSGTRLTVV.

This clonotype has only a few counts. In nucleotides, the CDR3 is TGTGCCAGCAGCCCCCTACGAGTTTCCTCTGGAAACACCATATATTTT. Residues: CASSPLRVSSGNTIYF. The V call is TRBV7-9, the J call TRBJ1-3; D call uncertain. V was clipped by 5 bases and J by 0 bases, with 14 bases between them. The length of the CDR3 is 16 residues. Germline CDR1 and CDR2: SEHNR and FQNEAQ (reference sequence).

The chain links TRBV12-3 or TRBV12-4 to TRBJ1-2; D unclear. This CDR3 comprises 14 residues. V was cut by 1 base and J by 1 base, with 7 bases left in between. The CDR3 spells CASSLVSGNYGYTF. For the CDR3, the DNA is TGTGCCAGCAGTTTAGTTTCCGGTAACTATGGCTACACCTTC.

The CDR3 spells CASSLGMGQGALGIQYF. In nucleotides, the CDR3 is TGTGCCAGCAGCTTAGGAATGGGACAGGGGGCGTTGGGCATTCAGTACTTC. V usage is TRBV7-6 and J usage is TRBJ2-4; 12 nucleotides align to TRBD1. CDR1 is SGHVS, CDR2 FNYEAQ, per germline. This CDR3 contains 17 residues. The J segment lost 9 bases and the V segment lost 1 base, leaving 10 bases of the junction unmatched.

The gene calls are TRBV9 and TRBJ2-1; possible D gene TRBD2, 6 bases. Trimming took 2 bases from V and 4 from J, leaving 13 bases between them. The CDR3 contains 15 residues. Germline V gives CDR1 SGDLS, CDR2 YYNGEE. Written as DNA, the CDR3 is TGTGCCAGCAGCGTCCGACTAGTAGGGTACAATGAGCAGTTCTTC. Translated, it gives CASSVRLVGYNEQFF.

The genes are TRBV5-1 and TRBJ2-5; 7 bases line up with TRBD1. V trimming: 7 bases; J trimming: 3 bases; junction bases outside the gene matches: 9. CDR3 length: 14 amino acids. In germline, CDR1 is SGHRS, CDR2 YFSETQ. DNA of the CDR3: TGCGCCAGCCATCAGACAGGGCCAAAAGAGACCCAGTACTTC. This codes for CASHQTGPKETQYF.

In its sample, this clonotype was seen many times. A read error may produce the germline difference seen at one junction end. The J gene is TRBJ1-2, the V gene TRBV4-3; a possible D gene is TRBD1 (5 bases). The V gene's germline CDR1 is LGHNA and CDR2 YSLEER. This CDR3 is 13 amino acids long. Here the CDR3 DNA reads TGCGCCAGCAGCCACGACAGTGCCTATGTCTACACCTTC. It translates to CASSHDSAYVYTF.

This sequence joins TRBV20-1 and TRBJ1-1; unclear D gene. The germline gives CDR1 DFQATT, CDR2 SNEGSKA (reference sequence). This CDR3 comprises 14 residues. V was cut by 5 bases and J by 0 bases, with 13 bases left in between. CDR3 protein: CSAPKGKVNTEAFF. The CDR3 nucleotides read TGCAGTGCTCCCAAAGGGAAGGTGAACACTGAAGCTTTCTTT.

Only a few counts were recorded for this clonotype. CDR3 region: CASITGLAGTQFF. Written as DNA, the CDR3 is TGTGCCAGCATTACGGGACTAGCGGGAACACAGTTCTTC. The V and J genes are TRBV6-2 or TRBV6-3 and TRBJ2-1, with 13 bases that match TRBD2. The CDR3 spans 13 residues. V shed 7 bases and J 13 bases; nucleotides not matched to a gene: 7. The V gene's germline CDR1 is MNHEY and CDR2 SVGEGT.